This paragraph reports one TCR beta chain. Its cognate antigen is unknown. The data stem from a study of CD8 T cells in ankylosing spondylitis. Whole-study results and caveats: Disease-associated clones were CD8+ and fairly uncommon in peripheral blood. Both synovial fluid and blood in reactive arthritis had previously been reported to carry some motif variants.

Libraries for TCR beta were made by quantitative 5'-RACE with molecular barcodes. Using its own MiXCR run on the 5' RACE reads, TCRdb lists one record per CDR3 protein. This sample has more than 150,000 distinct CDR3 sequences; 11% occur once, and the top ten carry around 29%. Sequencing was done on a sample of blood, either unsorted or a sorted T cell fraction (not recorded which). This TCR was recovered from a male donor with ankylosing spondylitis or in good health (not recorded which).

CDR3 sequence (DNA): TGTGCCAGCAGAAGGGCCGGAGCCGGGGAGCTGTTTTTT. It codes for CASRRAGAGELFF. The V and J genes are TRBV12-3 or TRBV12-4 and TRBJ2-2; D unresolved. The CDR3 covers 13 residues. V was cut by 6 bases and J by 6 bases, with 11 bases left in between.